This note documents a single T cell receptor beta chain sequence. The authors prepared the TCRbeta library with unique molecular identifiers. TCRdb itself ran the PCR reads through MiXCR, one entry per CDR3 protein. Seen here are hundreds of thousands of distinct CDR3 sequences, around 12% observed once, and the top ten hold 4.5% to 6%. The data were obtained in a study of T-cell reconstitution after alpha-beta-depleted transplantation in children. The CDR3 has 17 residues. V lost 1 base and J lost 1; bases outside the gene matches: 9. Germline V gene data show CDR1 as SGHRS and CDR2 as YFSETQ. The sequence was obtained from a human donor who donated a stem cell graft to a child with combined immunodeficiency. The material sequenced was PBMCs from the stem cell graft donor, taken from the stem cell graft. This chain uses TRBV5-1 with TRBJ1-1; 8 positions match TRBD1. The CDR3 nucleotides are TGCGCCAGCAGCTTGTTCCCAGGGGGCTTTGAGAACACTGAAGCTTTCTTT. This gives the protein CASSLFPGGFENTEAFF.